This TCR beta chain emerged from a study of cytotoxic CD8 clonotypes in ibrutinib-treated CLL. Study-level background: Mean yields were around 260,000 productive templates and 94,082 productive rearrangements per sample.

As concerns this clone: Its target is unknown.

TCRdb keeps only in-frame clones here, not all; method: immunoSEQ multiplex PCR. The sample includes almost 250,000 clones, under 75% of them seen just once. Germline-derived CDR1 and CDR2 are SGHTA and FQGNSA. The V gene lost 6 bases and the J gene lost 1 base, with 17 bases spanning the gap. CDR3 length: 16 amino acids. Study-wide findings and caveats: Investigators sampled sustained-remission and progressing patients at differing times. Public clonotypes, found uncommonly, either contracted or stayed stable on treatment.

The sequence came from a human donor with chronic lymphocytic leukemia. The V call is TRBV7-2, the J call TRBJ2-3, with D maybe TRBD2 (6 bases). The sample in question was PBMCs, obtained after 24 months of ibrutinib treatment. The CDR3 coding sequence is TGTGCCAGCAGAGGGAAGGGTCGGAGGGGCACAGATACGCAGTATTTT. Translation: CASRGKGRRGTDTQYF. Using reference TRBV7-2 and TRBJ2-3 for the parts outside the CDR3, the full variable domain is GAGVSQSPSNKVTEKGKDVELRCDPISGHTALYWYRQSLGQGLEFLIYFQGNSAPDKSGLPSDRFSAERTGGSVSTLTIQRTQQEDSAVYLCASRGKGRRGTDTQYFGPGTRLTVL.